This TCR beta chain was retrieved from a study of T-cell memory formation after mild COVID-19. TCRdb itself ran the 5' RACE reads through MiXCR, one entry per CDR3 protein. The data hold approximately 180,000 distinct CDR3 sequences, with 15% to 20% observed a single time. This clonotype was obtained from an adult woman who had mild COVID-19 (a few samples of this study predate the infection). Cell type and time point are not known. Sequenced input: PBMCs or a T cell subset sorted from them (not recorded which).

DNA for the CDR3: TGTGCCAGCAGTCCGGGAGTGGGGTACAATGAGCAGTTCTTC. Encoded protein: CASSPGVGYNEQFF. The chain employs TRBV27 and TRBJ2-1; D possibly corresponds to TRBD2 (6 bases). CDR1 and CDR2 (germline): MNHEY, SMNVEV (reference sequence). This CDR3 has 14 residues. V was clipped by 5 bases and J by 4 bases, with 12 bases between them.